This T cell receptor (beta chain) was sequenced for a study of T-cell reconstitution after alpha-beta-depleted transplantation in children. In its sample, this clonotype was seen many times. Its matching antigen is unknown. Study results and limitations: Alpha-beta T cells present about two months after transplant were reported to originate from several hundred expanded graft clones.

The germline V gene has CDR1 SQVTM and CDR2 ANQGSEA. This CDR3 contains 11 residues. V was cut by 1 base and J by 12 bases, with 7 bases left in between. Unique molecular identifiers featured in how the TCRbeta library was prepared. TCRdb itself ran the PCR reads through MiXCR, one entry per CDR3 protein. The sample lists about 160,000 distinct CDR3 sequences; 11% were seen once. The chain has TRBV29-1 and TRBJ2-6; no reliable D call. This sequence was found in a boy aged 2 to 10 with acute myeloid leukemia, due to receive a stem cell transplant. The sample consisted of PBMCs, taken before TCRalphabeta/CD19-depleted stem cell transplant. CDR3 DNA: TGCAGCGTTGAAGGACCAGGCGTCCTGACTTTC. Translation: CSVEGPGVLTF.